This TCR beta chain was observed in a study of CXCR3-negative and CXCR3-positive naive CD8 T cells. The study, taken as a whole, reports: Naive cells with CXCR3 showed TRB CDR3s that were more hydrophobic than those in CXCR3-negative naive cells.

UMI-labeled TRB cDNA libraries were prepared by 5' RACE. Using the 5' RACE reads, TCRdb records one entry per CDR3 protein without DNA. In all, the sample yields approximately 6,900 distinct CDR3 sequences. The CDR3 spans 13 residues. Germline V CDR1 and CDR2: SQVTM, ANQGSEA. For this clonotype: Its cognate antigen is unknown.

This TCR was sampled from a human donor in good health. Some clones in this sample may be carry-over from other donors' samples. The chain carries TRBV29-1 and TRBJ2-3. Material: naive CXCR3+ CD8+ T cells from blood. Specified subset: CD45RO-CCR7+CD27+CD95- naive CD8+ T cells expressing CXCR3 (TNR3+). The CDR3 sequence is CSGSGSSTDTQYF.